The T cell receptor (beta chain) described here comes from a study of T cell clones after liver transplantation. For the study at large: TCRbeta sequencing after a pre-transplant mixed lymphocyte reaction identified graft-donor-reactive clones, later tracked in post-transplant blood. Tolerance: complete withdrawal held at least one year, liver enzymes staying within twice normal.

A remark on this clone: Its target is not known.

CDR3 length equals 14 residues. The V and J ends lost 0 bases and 6 bases respectively, with 13 bases between them. CDR1 is SGDLS, CDR2 YYNGEE, per germline. Study results and caveats: Donor-reactive sequences fell more than third party-reactive ones, suggesting partial deletion. A significant post-transplant drop in circulating graft-donor-reactive CD4 TCRbeta sequences occurred in most of the 8 subjects.

Assay: immunoSEQ multiplex PCR; the TCRdb copy retains only in-frame clones and omits some. This table has about 53,000 clones, approximately 84% appearing once. The chain joins TRBV9 to TRBJ2-7; maybe TRBD2 (6 bases). This TCR came from a human donor who received a liver transplant. The sequences come from CD4+ T cells from blood, collected before liver transplant. CDR3 in amino acids: CASSVEGGGSEQYF. The CDR3 nucleotides read TGTGCCAGCAGCGTAGAGGGAGGAGGGTCCGAGCAGTACTTC.